This T cell receptor beta chain was retrieved from a study of cytomegalovirus exposure and HLA in healthy donors (dated by TCRdb to about 2017). Broadly, across the study: An earlier analysis of approximately 640 of the donors reported roughly 300 Gb of sequence data and about 100 million unique TCR beta sequences from about 200 million T cells. Roughly 320 gigabases of sequencing data and around 90 million unique TCR sequences made up an early release that covered approximately 650 HLA-typed donors. Of the roughly 430 genotyped donors, approximately 80% fell in the genetic ancestry cluster associated with self-reported Caucasian donors. The study was designed to test whether signatures of past pathogen exposure could be identified by cataloging public T cell receptors. The study used immunosequencing to profile the T cell repertoires of approximately 650 subjects and linked those repertoires to cytomegalovirus serostatus. A separate validation cohort of some 130 different subjects was used in addition to the roughly 670-subject first cohort. The study combined high-throughput TCR immunosequencing, statistical association of individual TCRs with disease status, and machine learning to predict cytomegalovirus infection status. A later analysis re-analyzed previously published TCR beta repertoires from roughly 600 donors and added high-resolution HLA genotyping to study TCR occurrence patterns. Rather than drawing on any new phenotypic data, the later analysis identified candidate immune exposures from TCR beta sequences and the way those sequences occurred across donors. To decide whether each TCR beta V gene segment behaved as functional or pseudogenic, an earlier analysis of approximately 600 of the donors relied on high-throughput TCR beta sequencing. Donor age, sex, ethnicity and CMV serostatus were collected together with the repertoire data. Genome-wide SNP genotypes for about 65% of the 666 donors were used in a later genetic analysis, which treated that subset as a discovery cohort. Every repertoire in the discovery cohort had been generated on one and the same sequencing platform. HLA typing covered class I and class II loci at four-digit resolution. The number of donors typed differed by locus, with about 629-630 for A, B, C, DRB1 and DQB1, roughly 520 for DQA1, 606 for DPA1, and roughly 450 for DPB1. Roughly 5 DR-DQ haplotypes were handled as single units for association and clustering, since linkage in the cohort was strong. Among 398 genotyped donors of the cohort, an average of approximately 230,000 unique TCR beta nucleotide sequences were sequenced per donor, around 20% of them non-productive. The study at large found these results: A later genetic analysis associated a missense DCLRE1C variant with V-gene and J-gene trimming of TCR beta chains, and an independent cohort replicated the association. In vitro tests confirmed that a few of the cytomegalovirus-associated TCR beta chains recognize cytomegalovirus antigens. Because counts were too low, roughly 17 rarely observed V segments, including chromosome 9 orphons, were left out of the earlier analysis of over 550 of the donors. Sequencing depth was assumed to be roughly uniform across donors in the presence/absence analyses, though that assumption may not hold. Several of the top co-occurrence clusters appeared to be linked to parvovirus B19, influenza, CMV and Epstein-Barr virus, according to a later analysis. A further reported finding was that TCR beta sequences accurately predicted the HLA-A and HLA-B alleles for most subjects in the first cohort. The study gave a list of about 150 TCR beta chains associated with cytomegalovirus. It was suggested by the authors that the approach could potentially be generalized to other disease states and immunological phenotypes. Strong co-occurrence of HLA alleles, especially DR and DQ, made assigning TCR associations to individual alleles difficult. Only TCR beta chains were sequenced in this cohort, and the absence of alpha or paired-chain data limited detectable features. In a later analysis, most CMV-associated TCR beta chains were found to appear HLA-restricted, with HLA associations seemingly driven largely by CMV exposure. The sequencing pipeline was judged likely to have produced a cluster of highly shared sequence variants as a technical artifact. According to a later analysis, TCR association rates differed among HLA loci, with DRB1 alleles showing the most associated TCRs and HLA-C alleles showing the fewest. A later genetic analysis reported fewer N-insertions in productive TCRs among donors in an Asian-associated ancestry cluster than the roughly 620-donor mean. A later analysis found that HLA-associated TCR beta chains were more clonally expanded and had lower generation probabilities than equally common non-associated chains. Some IMGT-functional V segments, including TRBV6-2 and TRBV6-3, could not be distinguished by the 87-base-pair reads and were therefore excluded. Most TCR sequences were seen in very few donors, while some public TCRs were found in many individuals. The only immune exposure information available for the cohort was CMV serostatus. Cytomegalovirus status was reported to be diagnosed by the classifier with high specificity and sensitivity in both the original and validation cohorts. Correlated functional status among segregating V segments might reflect linkage disequilibrium, but an unknown experimental factor could not be ruled out. Because some donors lacked HLA typing at each locus, the association tests relied only on the typed subset. Broadly in line with IMGT annotations, most TCR beta V segments showed up in productive rearrangements about 87% or about 30% of the time in an earlier analysis of around 600 of the donors. Specific HLA alleles were associated with roughly 16,000 TCR beta sequences at a false discovery rate of 0.05 in a later analysis.

The cohort consisted of 666 healthy bone marrow donors. Cohort members were all nominally healthy when sampled, although unrecorded immune exposures were likely present. The donor tested CMV seronegative, placing the donor among the 350 or so seronegative members of the cohort. A peripheral blood sample was provided by each donor, and peripheral blood mononuclear cells were used for TCR beta sequencing. Genomic DNA extraction from the blood cell samples was performed with the Qiagen DNeasy Blood Extraction Kit. Libraries were constructed by the immunoSEQ multiplex PCR assay. For the multiplex PCR, a mixture combining 60 forward primers for TCR Vbeta segments and 13 reverse primers for TCR Jbeta segments was used. The CDR3 region of rearranged TCR beta genes was amplified from genomic DNA by a multiplex PCR assay. The Illumina HiSeq System was used to sequence the amplified TCR beta libraries as 87-base-pair reads. The paper's data handling went like this. In a later analysis, tens of millions of unique TCR beta chains were counted across the 690 or so repertoires, and roughly 11 million of these chains were shared by at least two donors. Raw reads were error-corrected and collapsed into unique sequences with a nearest-neighbor algorithm that merged closely related sequences to remove PCR and sequencing errors. CDR3 sequences were aligned to IMGT reference sequences to assign V, D and J gene segments. For a sequence to be retained, at least a six-nucleotide match to both a V gene segment and a J gene segment was required. A rearrangement was called productive if the CDR3 had no stop codons and remained in frame with V and J, and every other rearrangement was called non-productive. Following IMGT convention, CDR3 was defined as the stretch from the second conserved V-encoded cysteine up to the conserved J-encoded phenylalanine. The earlier analysis of about 620 of the donors excluded sequences that lacked an unambiguous match to a single V gene segment. In an earlier analysis of about 590 of the donors, a V segment was called functional when productive rearrangements were above 56.7%, and segregating when the standard deviation between donors exceeded 5%. A statistical classification framework was developed to diagnose cytomegalovirus status using the catalog of TCR beta chain sequences. A later analysis assigned V and J genes by comparing TCR nucleotide sequences with IMGT/GENE-DB human TR gene sequences. Using the TCRdist pipeline, a later analysis assigned CDR3 sequences along with most-parsimonious VDJ recombination scenarios. In a later analysis, each TCR beta chain was defined by its CDR3 amino acid sequence together with its V-gene family, and reads without a unique V-gene family were excluded. In a later analysis, 450 to 600 highly shared, low-generation-probability nucleotide sequences were removed to address suspected cross-contamination and a sequencing artifact. In a later analysis, a clonal expansion index was calculated for each public chain from normalized within-repertoire ranks of inferred template counts. A later analysis computed generation probabilities with a VDJ recombination model fitted to out-of-frame rearrangements, and checked the results against IGoR. A later analysis scored TCR-TCR, TCR-HLA and TCR-CMV co-occurrence with hypergeometric tests, applying a repertoire-size bias correction to TCR pairs. To estimate false discovery rates, a later analysis permuted the HLA or CMV assignments 20 times. In a later analysis, co-occurring TCRs were grouped using DBSCAN, with TCRdist sequence similarity added in when clustering inside HLA-allele-positive subsets. Repertoires with fewer than 30,000 or more than 120,000 public chains were left out of co-occurrence clustering, as were about five repertoires with anomalous nucleotide sharing. This is the immuneACCESS table as TCRdb keeps it, with only in-frame sequences that have V and J called. A part of the clones is gone; compared with another copy, unresolved V genes explain less than half, and the rest is unexplained. Clonal size and the V and J genes are those of that table, whereas D and trimming came from the DNA. This sample has roughly 80,000 clones in its table, and 75% to 85% of those were observed once. The leading ten clones occupy approximately 1.9% of the sample.

The germline V gene yields SGHTA for CDR1 and FQGNSA for CDR2. The CDR3 starts with the cysteine, ends with the phenylalanine, and has 12 residues. CDR3 DNA is the only sequence kept; it has 36 bases, read in frame from the first base. The junction carries 7 bases between V and J, which are trimmed by 6 bases and 5 bases respectively. As concerns this clone: It has no known antigen specificity. No base-level quality is on record; no much larger clone is a single base apart.

The specimen sequenced was PBMCs. The V gene is TRBV7-2 and the J gene is TRBJ1-4, and perhaps TRBD1 as D gene, on 5 matching bases. The receptor comes from a woman in her 30s in good health and CMV-seronegative. The bases read TGTGCCAGCAGTACAGGAAATGAAAAACTGTTTTTT. It codes for CASSTGNEKLFF. Extended through the reference TRBV7-2 and TRBJ1-4 proteins, this CDR3 yields the full variable domain: GAGVSQSPSNKVTEKGKDVELRCDPISGHTALYWYRQSLGQGLEFLIYFQGNSAPDKSGLPSDRFSAERTGGSVSTLTIQRTQQEDSAVYLCASSTGNEKLFFGSGTQLSVL.